These 5 T cell receptor beta chains share one sample of origin, sequenced in a study of cytomegalovirus exposure and HLA in healthy donors. PCR amplification relied on 60 Vbeta primers (plus 13 Jbeta primers). Assay used: immunoSEQ multiplex PCR; TCRdb lists only in-frame clones, some missing. Of around 91,000 clones listed, roughly 86% were seen once; the top ten hold 8.5% to 10%. Sequencing was performed on PBMCs. These receptors all come from a man aged 25 to 40 in good health and CMV-seropositive.

The gene calls are TRBV2 and TRBJ2-1; D is possibly TRBD2 (6 bases). This CDR3 comprises 13 residues. Trimming removed 5 bases at V and 10 bases at J, with 15 bases between. CDR1 is SNHLY, CDR2 FYNNEI, per germline. This CDR3 reads CASSQEWRGEQFF. The CDR3 nucleotides read TGTGCCAGCAGTCAGGAGTGGAGGGGCGAGCAGTTCTTC.

V usage is TRBV18 and J usage is TRBJ2-7, with TRBD2 matching over 10 bases. Germline V gene lookup returns CDR1 KGHSH and CDR2 LQKENI. The J segment lost 0 bases and the V segment lost 5 bases, leaving 1 base of the junction unmatched. The CDR3 consists of 14 residues. The CDR3 loop is CASSVAGGSYEQYF. The CDR3 DNA reads as TGTGCCAGCTCAGTAGCGGGAGGCTCCTACGAGCAGTACTTC.

V usage is TRBV14 and J usage is TRBJ2-1; TRBD2 agrees at 11 bases. The CDR3 totals 16 residues. The V segment lost 4 bases and the J segment 8 bases; nucleotides outside the gene matches: 10. Germline CDR1 is SGHDN and CDR2 is FVKESK. The CDR3 region is CASSPLLAGAVYEQFF. CDR3 bases: TGTGCCAGCAGCCCCCTACTAGCGGGAGCGGTGTATGAGCAGTTCTTC.

The chain recombines TRBV28 with TRBJ1-1; D is ambiguous. CDR3 length equals 16 residues. Germline CDR1 is MDHEN and CDR2 is SYDVKM. Trimming left V 7 bases short and J 3 bases short, with 21 bases between. CDR3 protein: CASTLLRNGRHTEAFF. In DNA form, the CDR3 reads TGTGCCAGCACCTTACTACGAAATGGTCGGCACACTGAAGCTTTCTTT.

The chain recombines TRBV5-4 with TRBJ1-2; the D is unclear. This CDR3 region has 14 residues. Trimming removed 4 bases from V and 1 base from J, with 11 bases in between. Germline V gene lookup returns CDR1 SGHNT and CDR2 YYREEE (reference sequence). The CDR3 DNA follows: TGTGCCAGCAGCCGAGAGGGATATAACTATGGCTACACCTTC. Translation: CASSREGYNYGYTF. The full variable domain, with the rest looked up from reference TRBV5-4 and TRBJ1-2, is ETGVTQSPTHLIKTRGQQVTLRCSSQSGHNTVSWYQQALGQGPQFIFQYYREEENGRGNFPPRFSGLQFPNYSSELNVNALELDDSALYLCASSREGYNYGYTFGSGTRLTVV.